A selection of T cell receptor beta chains follows, all from one sample in a study of control samples from healthy donors and cancer patients. The table came from immunoSEQ multiplex PCR; TCRdb's copy has only in-frame clones and leaves some out. The profile shows 120,000 to 150,000 clones, 94% of them singletons. Material for sequencing was blood. The receptors originated from a man in his forties or fifties in good health. Each CDR3 is given with its conserved first and last residue. A D gene is named only where the DNA matches it firmly. Only part of the rows carry a size: once, few, many, or a class if the clone is expanded.

size	D	V	J	CDR3	DNA
once	-	TRBV28	TRBJ2-7	CASSTRWEQYF	TGTGCCAGCAGCACCCGCTGGGAGCAGTACTTC
-	TRBD2	TRBV2	TRBJ2-3	CASSGTSGGTDTQYF	TGTGCCAGCAGTGGGACTAGCGGGGGCACAGATACGCAGTATTTT
-	TRBD2	TRBV7-3	TRBJ2-2	CASSLILAGGDKNTGELFF	TGTGCCAGCAGCTTAATCCTAGCGGGGGGTGATAAGAACACCGGGGAGCTGTTTTTT
-	TRBD2	TRBV2	TRBJ2-1	CASRGTSGNDEQFF	TGTGCCAGTCGAGGGACTAGCGGGAACGATGAGCAGTTCTTC
-	TRBD2	TRBV25-1	TRBJ2-4	CASSGEGNIQYF	TGTGCCAGCAGTGGGGAGGGGAACATTCAGTACTTC
-	-	TRBV9	TRBJ2-2	CASTRGGADGELFF	TGTGCCAGCACCAGGGGGGGCGCGGACGGGGAGCTGTTTTTT
-	-	TRBV9	TRBJ1-2	CASSVGLEGYGYTF	TGTGCCAGCAGCGTAGGGCTCGAGGGCTATGGCTACACCTTC
-	TRBD2	TRBV24-1	TRBJ2-5	CATSGAWGGQETQYF	TGTGCCACCAGTGGAGCGTGGGGAGGGCAGGAGACCCAGTACTTC
-	-	TRBV2	TRBJ2-5	CASSGLAGKETQYF	TGTGCCAGCAGTGGGCTAGCAGGAAAAGAGACCCAGTACTTC
-	TRBD2	TRBV19	TRBJ2-1	CASSITGTSGSSYNEQFF	TGTGCCAGTAGTATTACCGGGACTAGCGGGAGCTCCTACAATGAGCAGTTCTTC
once	TRBD1	TRBV2	TRBJ1-6	CASSRRGDRGNSPLHF	TGTGCCAGCAGCCGTAGAGGGGACAGGGGTAATTCACCCCTCCACTTT
-	-	TRBV4-2	TRBJ1-2	CASSQRGLPYGYTF	TGTGCCAGCAGCCAGAGAGGTTTACCCTATGGCTACACCTTC
once	TRBD2	TRBV19	TRBJ2-1	CASSIDGTSELDEQFF	TGTGCCAGTAGTATAGACGGGACTAGCGAACTCGATGAGCAGTTCTTC
-	TRBD1	TRBV5-6	TRBJ1-1	CASSLGDRNTEAFF	TGTGCCAGCAGCTTGGGGGACAGGAACACTGAAGCTTTCTTT
-	-	TRBV10-3	TRBJ1-6	CAISESIDINSPLHF	TGTGCCATCAGTGAGTCGATAGATATCAATTCACCCCTCCACTTT
-	TRBD1	TRBV19	TRBJ1-1	CASRLYRGKSAEAFF	TGTGCCAGTAGACTGTACAGGGGAAAGAGCGCTGAAGCTTTCTTT
-	-	TRBV5-4	TRBJ2-1	CASSLAAGASNEQFF	TGTGCCAGCAGCTTGGCGGCGGGGGCCTCCAATGAGCAGTTCTTC
-	-	TRBV11-3	TRBJ2-1	CASSLGLGGEQFF	TGTGCCAGCAGCTTAGGGCTAGGTGGCGAGCAGTTCTTC
-	-	TRBV28	TRBJ2-1	CASSFANEQFF	TGTGCCAGCAGTTTTGCGAATGAGCAGTTCTTC
-	-	TRBV4-1	TRBJ1-3	CASSQGARGRKPPGNTIYF	TGCGCCAGCAGCCAGGGAGCACGGGGCAGGAAGCCTCCTGGAAACACCATATATTTT
once	-	TRBV5-1	TRBJ1-1	CASSSRRNTEAFF	TGCGCCAGCAGCTCTCGGCGGAACACTGAAGCTTTCTTT
-	TRBD1	TRBV4-2	TRBJ1-2	CASSRPTGNDGYTF	TGTGCCAGCAGCCGCCCGACAGGGAACGATGGCTACACCTTC
-	TRBD1	TRBV28	TRBJ1-1	CASSLLNLGQTNTEAFF	TGTGCCAGCAGCTTACTTAACCTGGGACAGACGAACACTGAAGCTTTCTTT
once	-	TRBV6-6	TRBJ2-3	CASRLTGLRTDTQYF	TGTGCCAGCAGGTTAACAGGGTTACGCACAGATACGCAGTATTTT
-	-	TRBV28	TRBJ1-1	CASSSIGHRNTEAFF	TGTGCCAGCAGTTCCATCGGGCACAGGAACACTGAAGCTTTCTTT
once	TRBD1	TRBV7-9	TRBJ1-4	CASSHRTGGSPSGNEKLFF	TGTGCCAGCAGCCACCGGACAGGGGGCTCCCCTTCGGGCAATGAAAAACTGTTTTTT
-	TRBD1	TRBV3-1/TRBV3-2	TRBJ1-1	CASSLDRGNTEAFF	TGTGCCAGCAGCCTAGACAGGGGGAACACTGAAGCTTTCTTT
-	TRBD1	TRBV9	TRBJ1-1	CASSVGETGFLDTEAFF	TGTGCCAGCAGCGTAGGTGAGACAGGGTTTTTAGACACTGAAGCTTTCTTT
-	TRBD1	TRBV7-9	TRBJ1-2	CASSPRQGSYGYTF	TGTGCCAGCAGCCCAAGACAGGGAAGCTATGGCTACACCTTC
few	-	TRBV29-1	TRBJ1-3	CSALLSGNTIYF	TGCAGCGCACTGCTCTCTGGAAACACCATATATTTT
-	-	TRBV12-5	TRBJ1-2	CASGFGGAYYGYTF	TGTGCTAGTGGTTTTGGGGGGGCGTACTATGGCTACACCTTC
-	-	TRBV9	TRBJ2-7	CASSAPGTHEQYF	TGTGCCAGCAGCGCCCCCGGGACCCACGAGCAGTACTTC
-	-	TRBV6-5	TRBJ2-7	CASSYDGSYEQYF	TGTGCCAGCAGTTACGACGGAAGCTACGAGCAGTACTTC
-	TRBD2	TRBV19	TRBJ2-1	CASSQSGRPYNEQFF	TGTGCCAGTAGCCAAAGCGGGAGGCCTTACAATGAGCAGTTCTTC
-	-	TRBV12-3/TRBV12-4	TRBJ2-7	CASSFGSEQYF	TGTGCCAGCAGTTTTGGGAGCGAGCAGTACTTC
-	-	TRBV12-3/TRBV12-4	TRBJ2-1	CASSTDQGGEQFF	TGTGCCAGCAGTACGGATCAGGGTGGTGAGCAGTTCTTC
-	-	TRBV6-5	TRBJ2-3	CASVSDTDTQYF	TGTGCCAGCGTATCAGACACAGATACGCAGTATTTT
-	-	TRBV18	TRBJ1-5	CASSPPGSGNQPQHF	TGTGCCAGCTCACCTCCCGGTTCAGGCAATCAGCCCCAGCATTTT
-	TRBD1	TRBV3-1/TRBV3-2	TRBJ1-1	CASSLKTGFGTEAFF	TGTGCCAGCAGCCTGAAGACAGGGTTTGGCACTGAAGCTTTCTTT
-	TRBD2	TRBV5-1	TRBJ2-5	CASSSPTSGREETQYF	TGCGCCAGCAGCTCTCCCACTAGCGGGAGAGAGGAGACCCAGTACTTC
-	-	TRBV9	TRBJ2-5	CASSFRDTAGETQYF	TGTGCCAGCAGCTTTAGGGACACGGCCGGTGAGACCCAGTACTTC
-	-	TRBV15	TRBJ2-7	CATSSESLGSSYEQYF	TGTGCCACCAGCAGTGAATCGTTGGGGAGCTCCTACGAGCAGTACTTC
-	-	TRBV12-3/TRBV12-4	TRBJ1-1	CAATGSQDTEAFF	TGTGCCGCCACGGGTTCTCAGGACACTGAAGCTTTCTTT
once	TRBD1	TRBV19	TRBJ1-1	CASSKPWTGRTEAFF	TGTGCCAGTAGTAAACCCTGGACAGGGCGGACTGAAGCTTTCTTT
-	TRBD1	TRBV5-4	TRBJ2-3	CASNYYEGQEIRGYTDTQYF	TGTGCCAGCAACTATTATGAGGGACAGGAGATAAGGGGATACACAGATACGCAGTATTTT
-	TRBD1	TRBV16	TRBJ2-3	CASSQSRTGEDTQYF	TGTGCCAGCAGCCAATCTAGGACAGGGGAGGATACGCAGTATTTT
-	-	TRBV5-6	TRBJ1-2	CASSLVGFYGYTF	TGTGCCAGCAGCTTGGTTGGCTTCTATGGCTACACCTTC
-	TRBD1	TRBV7-9	TRBJ2-7	CASSLVGQISYEQYF	TGTGCCAGCAGCTTAGTGGGACAGATTTCCTACGAGCAGTACTTC
-	TRBD1	TRBV6-2/TRBV6-3	TRBJ2-7	CASSSGQPYEQYF	TGTGCCAGCAGTTCGGGACAGCCCTACGAGCAGTACTTC
-	-	TRBV5-6	TRBJ2-1	CASSYGDRNNEQFF	TGTGCCAGCAGCTATGGAGACAGAAACAATGAGCAGTTCTTC
-	-	TRBV5-6	TRBJ2-1	CASSFPGTYNEQFF	TGTGCCAGCAGCTTCCCCGGGACCTACAATGAGCAGTTCTTC
-	TRBD2	TRBV24-1	TRBJ2-1	CATSDSTSGGAEQFF	TGTGCCACCAGTGATTCGACTAGCGGAGGGGCTGAGCAGTTCTTC
-	-	TRBV30	TRBJ1-3	CAWSVRGMSSGNTIYF	TGTGCCTGGAGTGTACGCGGGATGAGCTCTGGAAACACCATATATTTT